These 16 T cell receptor beta chains were sequenced from one sample in a study of T cells in Graves' hyperthyroidism and ophthalmopathy. TCR beta CDR3 sequences were amplified from RNA transcripts. When the TCR CDR3 underwent first-round RT-PCR, the HTBI primer set was used. From the multiplex PCR reads, TCRdb called clonotypes with MiXCR, one entry per CDR3 protein. The top ten hold less than 20% of the sample, which has about 480,000 distinct CDR3 sequences, 13% to 15% seen once. Sequencing used blood. The receptors come from a woman in her late teens or twenties with Graves' hyperthyroidism.

This clonotype was counted ten times or more. The chain has TRBV20-1 and TRBJ1-4; D call uncertain. Germline V gene data show CDR1 as DFQATT and CDR2 as SNEGSKA (reference sequence). The V and J ends lost 5 bases and 2 bases respectively, with 12 bases between them. The CDR3 runs to 14 residues. In nucleotides, the CDR3 is TGCAGTGCTCCCAGTGGGTCGACTAATGAAAAACTGTTTTTT. It specifies CSAPSGSTNEKLFF.

J is TRBJ2-1 and V is TRBV6-1; 14 nucleotides match TRBD2. Germline assignment: CDR1 MNHNS and CDR2 SASEGT. Unmatched junction bases numbered 5, after V lost 6 bases and J lost 1 base. The CDR3 consists of 17 residues. The CDR3 loop reads CASSGTSGGPSYNEQFF. As DNA, the CDR3 is TGTGCCAGCAGCGGGACTAGCGGGGGCCCTTCCTACAATGAGCAGTTCTTC.

This chain joins TRBV7-3 and TRBJ1-1; weak D call: TRBD1 (6 bases). V was clipped by 5 bases and J by 1 base, with 17 bases between them. Germline V gives CDR1 SGHTA, CDR2 FQGTGA. CDR3 size: 16 residues. CDR3 loop: CASSPGGGLGNTEAFF. CDR3 sequence (DNA): TGTGCCAGCAGCCCGGGGGGGGGGCTAGGGAACACTGAAGCTTTCTTT.

This clonotype was recorded many times. The chain couples TRBV20-1 to TRBJ2-1; possible D gene TRBD1, 5 bases. Germline-derived CDR1 and CDR2 are DFQATT and SNEGSKA (reference sequence). The CDR3 is 15 residues long. V lost 0 bases, J lost 4 bases, and 13 bases lay in between. For the CDR3, the DNA is TGCAGTGCTAGAGATCGAGGACAAGTTTACAATGAGCAGTTCTTC. Protein sequence: CSARDRGQVYNEQFF.

The V gene is TRBV29-1, the J gene TRBJ1-2; no clear D. Looked up from germline, CDR1 is SQVTM and CDR2 is ANQGSEA. Trimming stripped 5 bases from V and 3 bases from J, with 13 bases between. The CDR3 is made up of 13 amino acids. The CDR3, as DNA: TGCAGCGTTCTTTCGGACGAATACTATGGCTACACCTTC. Protein product: CSVLSDEYYGYTF.

This clonotype was observed many times. The chain couples TRBV10-3 to TRBJ2-1, with TRBD2 matching 14 bases. Germline trimming cut 0 bases from V and 3 bases from J; bases unmatched to any gene: 1. Germline assignment: CDR1 ENHRY and CDR2 SYGVKD. This CDR3 has 17 residues. CDR3: CAISESGTSGGYNEQFF. In DNA form, the CDR3 reads TGTGCCATCAGTGAGTCGGGGACTAGCGGGGGCTACAATGAGCAGTTCTTC.

The V and J genes are TRBV3-1 and TRBJ2-1; D might be TRBD1 (6 bases). Germline CDR1 reads LGHDT; CDR2 reads YNNKEL (reference sequence). The CDR3 covers 14 residues. V dropped 3 bases and J dropped 4 bases, with 10 bases sitting between them. CDR3 nucleotides: TGTGCCAGCAGCCACGCCGGGACATACAATGAGCAGTTCTTC. Translation gives CASSHAGTYNEQFF.

This clonotype appeared many times. The chain is built from TRBV7-3 and TRBJ2-3; D is possibly TRBD2 (6 bases). This CDR3 has 15 residues. Trimming pared 6 bases from V and 0 bases from J, leaving 13 bases between. Germline lookup yields CDR1 SGHTA and CDR2 FQGTGA. The CDR3 coding sequence is TGTGCCAGCAGGCGTACCGGGACTAGCACAGATACGCAGTATTTT. Amino acid sequence: CASRRTGTSTDTQYF.

This clonotype was seen at least ten times. V and J are TRBV20-1 and TRBJ1-1; D remains ambiguous. The CDR3 is 16 residues long. Germline values: CDR1 DFQATT, CDR2 SNEGSKA (reference sequence). V was clipped by 1 base and J by 1 base, with 16 bases between them. This CDR3 is CSARGVGKGQNTEAFF. The DNA of the CDR3 is TGCAGTGCTAGAGGGGTAGGGAAAGGCCAGAACACTGAAGCTTTCTTT.

This clonotype has ten or more counts. This chain joins TRBV6-1 and TRBJ2-1; D may be TRBD1 (5 bases). The germline V gene encodes CDR1 MNHNS and CDR2 SASEGT. With 4 bases removed from V and 8 bases from J, the gap between germline ends came to 15 bases. The CDR3 has 14 residues. DNA for the CDR3: TGTGCCAGCAGTGCCTCGTTGGGGCCCCATGAGCAGTTCTTC. Protein sequence: CASSASLGPHEQFF.

This clonotype was seen many times. V gene TRBV2 combines with J gene TRBJ2-2; D is undetermined. The ends were cut back, 6 bases at V and 0 bases at J, with 11 bases in the middle. The CDR3 runs 15 residues. Per the germline V gene, CDR1 is SNHLY and CDR2 is FYNNEI. The CDR3 region is CASSQNGPNTGELFF. CDR3 coding DNA: TGTGCCAGCAGCCAAAACGGGCCGAACACCGGGGAGCTGTTTTTT.

This clonotype was seen ten or more times. The chain carries TRBV5-6 and TRBJ2-6, with D unresolved. The CDR3 length is 15 residues. The germline gives CDR1 SGHDT, CDR2 YYEEEE. Trimming took 7 bases from V and 0 from J, leaving 11 bases between them. CDR3 nucleotides: TGTGCCAGCCGCCCGTGGGGCTCTGGGGCCAACGTCCTGACTTTC. This encodes CASRPWGSGANVLTF.

The chain employs TRBV11-3 and TRBJ1-1; the match to TRBD1 covers 9 bases. CDR1 SGHNT and CDR2 YENEEA come from the germline V gene. With 5 bases clipped from V and 4 bases from J, the junction kept 8 bases outside the gene matches. The CDR3 runs 15 residues. CDR3 sequence reads: CASSEGQGLVTEAFF. In DNA form, the CDR3 reads TGTGCCAGCAGCGAAGGACAGGGGTTAGTCACTGAAGCTTTCTTT.

This clonotype was seen at least ten times. The V gene is TRBV11-3, the J gene TRBJ2-2; 7 bases map to TRBD1. Germline loops: CDR1 SGHNT, CDR2 YENEEA. The V gene end was trimmed by 3 bases and the J gene end by 1 base; junction bases not matched to a gene: 2. This CDR3 comprises 15 residues. The CDR3 bases are TGTGCCAGCAGCTTTTGGGACAGGAACACCGGGGAGCTGTTTTTT. Residues: CASSFWDRNTGELFF. Complete variable domain (other parts from reference TRBV11-3 and TRBJ2-2): EAGVVQSPRYKIIEKKQPVAFWCNPISGHNTLYWYLQNLGQGPELLIRYENEEAVDDSQLPKDRFSAERLKGVDSTLKIQPAELGDSAVYLCASSFWDRNTGELFFGEGSRLTVL.

The chain uses TRBV19 and TRBJ2-1; no clear D. This CDR3 comprises 16 residues. CDR1 and CDR2 (germline): LNHDA, SQIVND (reference sequence). Trimming pared 5 bases from V and 4 bases from J, leaving 18 bases between. The CDR3 bases are TGTGCCAGTAGTGGGCTGACCCAACGAAGATACAATGAGCAGTTCTTC. As protein: CASSGLTQRRYNEQFF. The whole variable domain, filled in from reference TRBV19 and TRBJ2-1, reads DGGITQSPKYLFRKEGQNVTLSCEQNLNHDAMYWYRQDPGQGLRLIYYSQIVNDFQKGDIAEGYSVSREKKESFPLTVTSAQKNPTAFYLCASSGLTQRRYNEQFFGPGTRLTVL.

This clonotype was counted ten times or more. V is TRBV2 and J is TRBJ2-2; D call uncertain. CDR1 SNHLY and CDR2 FYNNEI come from the germline V gene. The CDR3 is made up of 14 amino acids. Trimming cost V 3 bases and J 1 base, with 6 bases left between them. The CDR3 spells CASSEWGNTGELFF. CDR3 bases: TGTGCCAGCAGTGAGTGGGGGAACACCGGGGAGCTGTTTTTT. The full variable domain, completed using reference TRBV2 and TRBJ2-2, is EPEVTQTPSHQVTQMGQEVILRCVPISNHLYFYWYRQILGQKVEFLVSFYNNEISEKSEIFDDQFSVERPDGSNFTLKIRSTKLEDSAMYFCASSEWGNTGELFFGEGSRLTVL.